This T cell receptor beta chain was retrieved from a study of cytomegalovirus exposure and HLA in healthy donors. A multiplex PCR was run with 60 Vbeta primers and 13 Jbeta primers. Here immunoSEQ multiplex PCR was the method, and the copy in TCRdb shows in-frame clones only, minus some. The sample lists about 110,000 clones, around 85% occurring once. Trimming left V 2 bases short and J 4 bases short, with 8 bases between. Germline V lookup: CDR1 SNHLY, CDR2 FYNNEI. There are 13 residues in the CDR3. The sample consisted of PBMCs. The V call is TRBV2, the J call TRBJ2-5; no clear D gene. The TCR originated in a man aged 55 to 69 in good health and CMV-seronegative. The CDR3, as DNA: TGTGCCAGCAGTGAAAGGCGAGGAGAGACCCAGTACTTC. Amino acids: CASSERRGETQYF.